This record covers a single TCR beta chain. The target antigen is unknown. These data come from a study of CXCR3-negative and CXCR3-positive naive CD8 T cells. General study points: Comparably high diversity was seen in both naive subsets, and much lower diversity in memory CD8+ cells. Naive cells positive for CXCR3 carried more hydrophobic TRB CDR3s than CXCR3-negative ones.

TRB cDNA was prepared as libraries by UMI-labeled 5' RACE. TCRdb reanalyzed the 5' RACE reads, giving one entry per CDR3 protein sequence and no DNA. The sample includes about 120,000 distinct CDR3 sequences. Germline V CDR1 and CDR2: SGHDN, FVKESK. The CDR3 extends over 13 amino acids. The receptor's source is a human donor in good health. Some clones in this sample may be carry-over from other donors' samples. The chain uses TRBV14 and TRBJ1-2; as DNA is missing, the TRBD1 call by TCRdb cannot be tested. The material sequenced was naive CXCR3+ CD8+ T cells from blood. Sample subset: CD45RO-CCR7+CD27+CD95- naive CD8+ T cells expressing CXCR3 (TNR3+). The CDR3 reads CASSQAGVYGYTF.